This T cell receptor (beta chain) was profiled in a study of T cells in Graves' hyperthyroidism and ophthalmopathy. Findings and limits, study-wide: Within blood appeared most thyroid clonotypes that had expanded above 0.001.

This clonotype was counted many times. The antigen remains undetermined. Clinical symptoms, serum thyroxine and TRAb, thyroid ultrasound and orbital computed tomography together formed the diagnostic basis. RNA transcripts were the template for amplifying TCR beta CDR3 regions. An initial round of RT-PCR targeting the TCR CDR3 relied on the HTBI primer set. TCRdb processed the multiplex PCR reads anew with MiXCR; each CDR3 protein has one entry. The sample holds nearly 250,000 distinct CDR3 sequences, roughly 17% seen once. Germline V CDR1 and CDR2: DFQATT, SNEGSKA (reference sequence). V lost 6 bases to trimming and J lost 0 bases; unmatched junction nucleotides: 5. The CDR3 runs 13 residues.

The V call is TRBV20-1, the J call TRBJ2-7; 7 bases line up with TRBD1. The specimen was blood. The source of this sequence is a woman under 30 with Graves' ophthalmopathy. DNA of the CDR3: TGCAGTGCCTTGACAGGGAGCTCCTACGAGCAGTACTTC. Translation gives CSALTGSSYEQYF.